The rows below give T cell receptor beta chains drawn from one sample of a study of CD8 T cells in Susac syndrome. A single record per CDR3 protein comes from TCRdb applying MiXCR to the immunoSEQ multiplex PCR reads. This sample has about 120,000 distinct CDR3 sequences, with 85% to 95% found just once. The specimen sequenced was CD4+ T cells from PBMCs. Receptors were obtained from a human donor with multiple sclerosis. Each CDR3 is given with its conserved first and last residue. A D gene is named only where the DNA matches it firmly. For some rows the clone size is stated as once, few or many, or as a class when expanded; others skip it.

V	J	D	size	DNA	CDR3
TRBV18	TRBJ1-2	-	-	TGTGCCAGCTCACCACCGGTCACCAACTATGGCTACACCTTC	CASSPPVTNYGYTF
TRBV7-9	TRBJ1-1	TRBD1	-	TGTGCCAGCAGCCCGACAGGGGGAACTGAAGCTTTCTTT	CASSPTGGTEAFF
TRBV6-5	TRBJ2-7	TRBD2	-	TGTGCCAGCAGCCCAGCGGGGGGAAATTCCTACGAGCAGTACTTC	CASSPAGGNSYEQYF
TRBV4-3	TRBJ1-5	-	-	TGCGCCAGCAGCCAAGATTTACGGGTTGAAAATCAGCCCCAGCATTTT	CASSQDLRVENQPQHF
TRBV20-1	TRBJ2-7	TRBD1	-	TGCAGTGCTAGTAACAGGGGGTTCGGCGAGCAGTACTTC	CSASNRGFGEQYF
TRBV12-3/TRBV12-4	TRBJ2-2	-	once	TGTGCCAGCAGGAAAGACGGGAACACCGGGGAGCTGTTTTTT	CASRKDGNTGELFF
TRBV20-1	TRBJ2-5	TRBD1	-	TGCAGTGCTACCGGGACAGCCCAAGAGACCCAGTACTTC	CSATGTAQETQYF
TRBV19	TRBJ1-1	-	once	TGTGCCAGTAACCGACGGGAATTGAACACTGAAGCTTTCTTT	CASNRRELNTEAFF
TRBV29-1	TRBJ1-1	-	-	TGCAGCGTTGAAGAGGGGGTGGCTTTCTTT	CSVEEGVAFF
TRBV30	TRBJ2-3	-	-	TGTGCCTGGGTCAGGGGATCCCGCACAGATACGCAGTATTTT	CAWVRGSRTDTQYF
TRBV30	TRBJ1-1	-	-	TGTGCCTGGGATCCCCTGAGGGGCACTGAAGCTTTCTTT	CAWDPLRGTEAFF
TRBV3-1	TRBJ2-5	-	-	TGTGCCAGCAGCGGGGACCAAGAGACCCAGTACTTC	CASSGDQETQYF
TRBV29-1	TRBJ1-1	-	-	TGCAGCGAGGGCCCGTGGAACACTGAAGCTTTCTTT	CSEGPWNTEAFF
TRBV20-1	TRBJ2-7	-	-	TGCAGTGCTAGAGATCGAGATAAGGTCTACAACGAGCAGTACTTC	CSARDRDKVYNEQYF
TRBV2	TRBJ2-3	-	-	TGTGCCAGCCGGACGGGGAAGACGCCAGATACGCAGTATTTT	CASRTGKTPDTQYF
TRBV11-1	TRBJ1-1	-	-	TGTGCCAGCAGCTGGATGAACACTGAAGCTTTCTTT	CASSWMNTEAFF
TRBV12-3/TRBV12-4	TRBJ1-2	TRBD1	-	TGTGCCAGCAGTTGGCGGACAGGGGGCTATGGCTACACCTTC	CASSWRTGGYGYTF